This TCR beta chain derives from a study of blood T cell repertoires in COVID-19. Study details: PBMCs, B-cell-depleted T cells, or T cells were the source of the cDNA or gDNA that made up the material.

J lost 4 bases, V lost 6 bases, and 9 bases had no gene match. This CDR3 has 15 residues. Germline CDR1 SNHLY, CDR2 FYNNEI. TCRdb keeps only in-frame clones here, not all; method: immunoSEQ multiplex PCR. The sample carries about 170,000 clones, about 87% recorded once. The sequenced sample consisted of peripheral blood. This sequence joins TRBV2 and TRBJ1-5, with TRBD1 matching over 7 bases. The receptor was isolated from a man aged 55 to 69 with COVID-19, enrolled during active disease. The CDR3 sequence is CASRPDRVGNQPQHF. The DNA for the CDR3 is TGTGCCAGCAGGCCCGACAGGGTTGGAAATCAGCCCCAGCATTTT. Filled out from reference TRBV2 and TRBJ1-5, the complete variable domain reads EPEVTQTPSHQVTQMGQEVILRCVPISNHLYFYWYRQILGQKVEFLVSFYNNEISEKSEIFDDQFSVERPDGSNFTLKIRSTKLEDSAMYFCASRPDRVGNQPQHFGDGTRLSIL.